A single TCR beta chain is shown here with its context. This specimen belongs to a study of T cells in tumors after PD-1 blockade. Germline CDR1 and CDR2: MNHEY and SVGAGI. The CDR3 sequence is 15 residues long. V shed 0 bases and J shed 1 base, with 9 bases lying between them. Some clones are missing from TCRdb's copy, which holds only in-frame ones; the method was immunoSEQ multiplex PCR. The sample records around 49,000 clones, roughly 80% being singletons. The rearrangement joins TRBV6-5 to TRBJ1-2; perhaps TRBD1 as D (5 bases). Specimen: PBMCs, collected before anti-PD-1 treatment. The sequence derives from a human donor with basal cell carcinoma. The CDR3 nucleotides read TGTGCCAGCAGTTACTCTCAGGGAAATAACTATGGCTACACCTTC. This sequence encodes CASSYSQGNNYGYTF.